This TCR beta chain was observed in a study of T cell responses to AZD1222 COVID-19 vaccine. Method: immunoSEQ multiplex PCR; TCRdb's copy keeps in-frame clones and lacks some. The table records 160,000 or so clones, 80% to 90% of them present only once. CDR3 length equals 15 residues. V was cut by 7 bases and J by 2 bases, with 18 bases left in between. CDR1 MDHEN and CDR2 SYDVKM come from the germline V gene. This chain uses TRBV28 with TRBJ2-7; D may correspond to TRBD1 or TRBD2 (7 bases each). This TCR came from an adult who had recovered from COVID-19. Source: peripheral blood, taken after recovery from COVID-19. CDR3 region: CASTQGRGQAYEQYF. The CDR3 region has the DNA TGTGCCAGCACACAGGGGAGGGGACAAGCCTACGAGCAGTACTTC. The complete variable domain, with remaining parts taken from reference TRBV28 and TRBJ2-7, reads DVKVTQSSRYLVKRTGEKVFLECVQDMDHENMFWYRQDPGLGLRLIYFSYDVKMKEKGDIPEGYSVSREKKERFSLILESASTNQTSMYLCASTQGRGQAYEQYFGPGTRLTVT.